This T cell receptor (beta chain) is from a study of CD8 T cells in ankylosing spondylitis. Making the TCR beta libraries involved quantitative 5'-RACE with molecular barcodes. One entry per CDR3 protein results from TCRdb running MiXCR on the 5' RACE reads. The data show hundreds of thousands of distinct CDR3 sequences, around 18% seen once. The CDR3 loop spans 14 amino acids. For this clonotype: A junction boundary mismatches the germline segment, possibly from a read error.

The rearrangement uses TRBV12-3 or TRBV12-4 and TRBJ2-5; a possible D gene is TRBD2 (5 bases). The receptor comes from a male donor with ankylosing spondylitis or in good health (not recorded which). Specimen: blood, either unsorted or a sorted T cell fraction (not recorded which). In nucleotides, the CDR3 is TGTGCCAGCAGTCACGACTACTCTCAAGCGACCCAGTACTTC. This encodes CASSHDYSQATQYF.